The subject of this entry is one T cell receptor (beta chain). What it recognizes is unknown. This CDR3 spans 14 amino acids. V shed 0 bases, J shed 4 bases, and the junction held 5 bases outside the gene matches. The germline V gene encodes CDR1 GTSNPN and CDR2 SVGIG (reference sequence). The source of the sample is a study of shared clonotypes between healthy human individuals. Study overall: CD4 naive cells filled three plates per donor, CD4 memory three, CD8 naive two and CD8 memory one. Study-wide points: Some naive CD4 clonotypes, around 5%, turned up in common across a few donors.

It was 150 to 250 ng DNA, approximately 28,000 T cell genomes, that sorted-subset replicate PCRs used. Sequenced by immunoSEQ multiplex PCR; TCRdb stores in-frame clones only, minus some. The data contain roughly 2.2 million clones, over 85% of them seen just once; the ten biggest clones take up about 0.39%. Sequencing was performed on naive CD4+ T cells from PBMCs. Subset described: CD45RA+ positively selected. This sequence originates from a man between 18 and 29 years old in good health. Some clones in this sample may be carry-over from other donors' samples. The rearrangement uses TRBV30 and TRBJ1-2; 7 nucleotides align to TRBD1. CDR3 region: CAWSVTRGLYGYTF. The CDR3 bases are TGTGCCTGGAGTGTAACAAGGGGGCTCTATGGCTACACCTTC.